The rows below give T cell receptor beta chains drawn from one sample of a study of T cell responses to AZD1222 COVID-19 vaccine. Sequencing used immunoSEQ multiplex PCR; TCRdb keeps in-frame clones, though not all of them. This sample has 100,000 to 120,000 clones, with approximately 88% found just once. The sequencing used peripheral blood, collected on day 0 of AZD1222 vaccination. Every receptor here comes from an adult in good health. Each CDR3 is given with its conserved first and last residue. Each record gives: V gene, J gene, D gene, clone size, CDR3 length, CDR3 protein, CDR3 DNA. D genes are given only for firm matches. Rows may omit the clone size; those that give it use once, few, many or a size class.

V: TRBV7-6
J: TRBJ2-2
D: -
size: once
length: 15
CDR3: CASRPQGRNTGELFF
DNA: TGTGCCAGCAGGCCCCAGGGACGTAACACCGGGGAGCTGTTTTTT

V: TRBV19
J: TRBJ1-4
D: -
size: -
length: 15
CDR3: CASTVTSATNEKLFF
DNA: TGTGCCAGTACTGTTACCTCCGCAACTAATGAAAAACTGTTTTTT

V: TRBV16
J: TRBJ2-2
D: -
size: -
length: 16
CDR3: CASSQSERQSTGELFF
DNA: TGTGCCAGCAGCCAATCAGAAAGACAGTCCACCGGGGAGCTGTTTTTT

V: TRBV4-1
J: TRBJ1-2
D: -
size: -
length: 13
CDR3: CASSDIGGYGYTF
DNA: TGCGCCAGCAGCGACATCGGCGGATATGGCTACACCTTC

V: TRBV28
J: TRBJ2-1
D: TRBD2
size: once
length: 16
CDR3: CASSPNSGNSYNEQFF
DNA: TGTGCCAGCAGTCCTAATAGCGGGAACTCCTACAATGAGCAGTTCTTC

V: TRBV10-1
J: TRBJ1-2
D: -
size: -
length: 13
CDR3: CASSPGRNYGYTF
DNA: TGCGCCAGCAGTCCGGGACGGAACTATGGCTACACCTTC

V: TRBV5-1
J: TRBJ2-7
D: -
size: -
length: 15
CDR3: CASSLLVGPQDEQYF
DNA: TGCGCCAGCAGCTTGTTAGTGGGACCCCAGGACGAGCAGTACTTC

V: TRBV28
J: TRBJ1-4
D: -
size: -
length: 10
CDR3: CGSGGEKLFF
DNA: TGTGGCTCCGGGGGGGAAAAACTGTTTTTT

V: TRBV7-6
J: TRBJ1-2
D: TRBD1
size: -
length: 15
CDR3: CASSRSRTGDGGYTF
DNA: TGTGCCAGCAGCCGATCGCGAACAGGGGATGGGGGCTACACCTTC

V: TRBV2
J: TRBJ2-2
D: TRBD1
size: few
length: 15
CDR3: CASLRDSLFPGELFF
DNA: TGTGCCAGCCTCCGGGACAGTCTGTTTCCCGGGGAGCTGTTTTTT

V: TRBV5-8
J: TRBJ2-5
D: -
size: few
length: 16
CDR3: CASSRWENTMGETQYF
DNA: TGTGCCAGCAGCCGGTGGGAGAACACAATGGGGGAGACCCAGTACTTC

V: TRBV28
J: TRBJ2-1
D: -
size: -
length: 15
CDR3: CASSIPPQGINEQFF
DNA: TGTGCCAGCAGTATACCCCCACAGGGAATCAATGAGCAGTTCTTC

V: TRBV28
J: TRBJ1-2
D: -
size: -
length: 8
CDR3: CASGGYTF
DNA: TGTGCCAGCGGTGGCTACACCTTC

V: TRBV7-4
J: TRBJ1-5
D: -
size: -
length: 12
CDR3: CASSVSSRPQHF
DNA: TGTGCCAGCAGCGTCTCAAGTCGGCCCCAGCATTTT

V: TRBV25-1
J: TRBJ1-4
D: -
size: -
length: 13
CDR3: CASSENTAEKLFF
DNA: TGTGCCAGCAGTGAAAATACAGCTGAAAAACTGTTTTTT

V: TRBV2
J: TRBJ1-2
D: -
size: once
length: 16
CDR3: CASSDRFSGTVYGYTF
DNA: TGTGCCAGCAGTGATAGGTTTTCCGGGACCGTCTATGGCTACACCTTC

V: TRBV19
J: TRBJ1-2
D: -
size: -
length: 16
CDR3: CASSLGAGLPGYGYTF
DNA: TGTGCCAGTAGCCTCGGGGCAGGCCTGCCAGGTTATGGCTACACCTTC

V: TRBV15
J: TRBJ2-5
D: TRBD1
size: once
length: 16
CDR3: CATSTRTGGRTKTQYF
DNA: TGTGCCACCAGCACGCGGACAGGGGGACGTACAAAGACCCAGTACTTC

V: TRBV4-2
J: TRBJ1-2
D: -
size: -
length: 24
CDR3: CASSQVRKGSTSPPSWETNYGYTF
DNA: TGTGCCAGCAGCCAAGTCCGGAAGGGAAGCACCAGCCCCCCATCGTGGGAGACTAACTATGGCTACACCTTC

V: TRBV7-5
J: TRBJ1-1
D: -
size: -
length: 14
CDR3: CARSSTRVNTEAFF
DNA: TGTGCCAGAAGCTCTACGAGAGTGAACACTGAAGCTTTCTTT

V: TRBV27
J: TRBJ2-7
D: -
size: once
length: 14
CDR3: CASSPGNGPYEQYF
DNA: TGTGCCAGCAGTCCCGGCAACGGCCCCTACGAGCAGTACTTC

V: TRBV2
J: TRBJ1-2
D: TRBD1
size: -
length: 15
CDR3: CASRDGQGTIYGYTF
DNA: TGTGCCAGCAGGGACGGACAGGGAACTATCTATGGCTACACCTTC

V: TRBV10-1
J: TRBJ1-1
D: -
size: -
length: 14
CDR3: CASSGGLRGTEAFF
DNA: TGCGCCAGCAGTGGAGGGTTAAGGGGCACTGAAGCTTTCTTT

V: TRBV5-1
J: TRBJ2-3
D: TRBD2
size: -
length: 14
CDR3: CASSYGGAPDTQYF
DNA: TGCGCCAGCAGCTACGGGGGGGCCCCAGATACGCAGTATTTT

V: TRBV19
J: TRBJ2-3
D: -
size: -
length: 14
CDR3: CASSIYISTDTQYF
DNA: TGTGCCAGTAGTATATACATTAGCACAGATACGCAGTATTTT

V: TRBV15
J: TRBJ1-1
D: -
size: -
length: 13
CDR3: CATSREGGTEAFF
DNA: TGTGCCACCAGCAGAGAAGGAGGCACTGAAGCTTTCTTT

V: TRBV7-2
J: TRBJ2-3
D: -
size: once
length: 13
CDR3: CASRLSSTDTQYF
DNA: TGTGCCAGCCGACTCAGTAGCACAGATACGCAGTATTTT

V: TRBV7-6
J: TRBJ2-5
D: TRBD2
size: -
length: 17
CDR3: CASSSNPLALTQETQYF
DNA: TGTGCCAGCAGCTCGAACCCACTAGCGTTGACCCAAGAGACCCAGTACTTC